The 16 T cell receptor beta chains below come from one sample, sequenced in a study of breast tumors, draining lymph nodes, adjacent tissues. TCRdb ran MiXCR on the multiplex PCR reads and lists one entry per CDR3 protein. The repertoire holds about 200,000 distinct CDR3 sequences, with around 29% as singletons. Axillary draining lymph nodes of breast cancer patients supplied the node samples. Sequenced sample: axillary lymph node tissue. These receptors originate from a female donor with breast cancer. Some clones in this sample may be carry-over from other donors' samples.

This clonotype has a count of ten or more. The chain joins TRBV11-2 to TRBJ2-3; D tentatively fits TRBD1 or TRBD2 (5 bases each). Deletions cut 8 bases from V and 1 base from J, with 16 bases between. Germline lookup yields CDR1 SGHAT and CDR2 FQNNGV. This CDR3 is 15 amino acids long. Here the CDR3 DNA reads TGTGCCAGCGGCAGCTTACGGGACGGCACAGATACGCAGTATTTT. As protein: CASGSLRDGTDTQYF.

The genes are TRBV11-2 and TRBJ1-5; D is perhaps TRBD1 (6 bases). CDR1 and CDR2 (germline): SGHAT, FQNNGV. The CDR3 contains 14 residues. Trimming took off 5 bases at V and 6 bases at J, with 14 bases between the two ends. This CDR3 is CASSATGLAQPQHF. As DNA, the CDR3 is TGTGCCAGCAGCGCAACAGGGTTAGCTCAGCCCCAGCATTTT.

In the case of this clonotype: This may stem from a read error, because a much larger clone lies one nucleotide away. This rearrangement joins TRBV12-3 or TRBV12-4 to TRBJ2-3; D is tentatively TRBD1 or TRBD2 (5 bases each). V was shortened by 9 bases and J by 2 bases, with 15 bases between the two germline ends. The CDR3 consists of 14 residues. CDR3 DNA: TGTGCCAGTCAGAACGGGGCCCTCACAGATACGCAGTATTTT. The encoded protein is CASQNGALTDTQYF.

This clonotype was seen many times. The chain joins TRBV5-6 to TRBJ2-5; 9 bases map to TRBD1. The CDR3 runs to 14 residues. Losses at the gene ends were 4 bases for V and 6 bases for J; bases not matched to a gene: 7. Germline-derived CDR1 and CDR2 are SGHDT and YYEEEE. CDR3 sequence reads: CASSGTGGLKTQYF. CDR3 in DNA: TGTGCCAGCAGCGGCACAGGGGGCCTAAAGACCCAGTACTTC.

Only a few counts were recorded for this clonotype. With a much larger clone just one base away, this may be a read error. The V and J genes are TRBV7-8 and TRBJ2-3, with D perhaps TRBD1 or TRBD2 (5 bases each). Trimming removed 8 bases from V and 6 bases from J, with 15 bases in between. Germline CDR1 and CDR2: SGHVS and FQNEAQ. The CDR3 has 13 amino acids. The DNA for the CDR3 is TGTGCCAGCGGCCGTGGGGGTCGGGATACGCAGTATTTT. Translation gives CASGRGGRDTQYF.

Turning to this clonotype: A much larger clone sits a single nucleotide away, making a read error possible. The rearrangement links TRBV7-9 to TRBJ2-3; 7 nucleotides line up with TRBD2. This CDR3 comprises 14 residues. The germline gives CDR1 SEHNR, CDR2 FQNEAQ (reference sequence). The CDR3 nucleotides are TGTGCCTGCAGCTGGGGGACTACAGCTGATACGCAGTATTTT. Translated: CACSWGTTADTQYF.

Only a few counts were recorded for this clonotype. The rearrangement joins TRBV18 to TRBJ2-5, with a possible D match to TRBD1 (7 bases). Germline lookup yields CDR1 KGHSH and CDR2 LQKENI. The CDR3 runs to 13 residues. V was cut by 11 bases and J by 4 bases, with 17 bases left in between. The CDR3 loop reads CASGPGGGETQYF. CDR3 in DNA: TGTGCCTCTGGCCCAGGGGGAGGAGAGACCCAGTACTTC.

This clonotype has at least ten counts. The chain recombines TRBV29-1 with TRBJ2-1; TRBD2 aligns across 7 bases. This CDR3 spans 11 amino acids. The germline gives CDR1 SQVTM, CDR2 ANQGSEA. V lost 7 bases to trimming and J lost 6 bases; unmatched junction nucleotides: 3. DNA for the CDR3: TGCAGCGCTAGCGGAGCCAATGAGCAGTTCTTC. It yields the protein CSASGANEQFF.

This clonotype has more than one count but fewer than ten. In DNA, the CDR3 is TGTGCCAGCTCACTGAATCAGGGGGCAGGGGAAAAACTGTTTTTT. Amino acids: CASSLNQGAGEKLFF. The chain uses TRBV18 and TRBJ1-4; TRBD1 aligns across 8 bases. The J segment lost 8 bases and the V segment lost 4 bases, leaving 9 bases of the junction unmatched. This CDR3 has 15 amino acids. Per germline, CDR1 KGHSH and CDR2 LQKENI.

The table lists this clonotype with many counts. V and J are TRBV29-1 and TRBJ2-5; a weak D match, TRBD2 (6 bases). CDR1 and CDR2 from the germline V gene are SQVTM and ANQGSEA. The V end lost 2 bases, the J end lost 2 bases, and 12 bases lay between the germline ends. This CDR3 has 14 residues. This chain's CDR3 is CSVEPRDSQETQYF. The DNA for the CDR3 is TGCAGCGTTGAACCTCGGGACTCACAAGAGACCCAGTACTTC.

This clonotype was observed many times. The V gene is TRBV2, the J gene TRBJ1-3; TRBD1 might be the D (6 bases). V gave up 4 bases and J gave up 2 bases, with 12 bases separating them. The germline V gene has CDR1 SNHLY and CDR2 FYNNEI. The CDR3 loop spans 15 amino acids. The CDR3 coding sequence is TGTGCCAGCAGTGTCCGAGGGGGGGCTGGAAACACCATATATTTT. This sequence encodes CASSVRGGAGNTIYF.

Ten or more counts support this clonotype. V is TRBV20-1 and J is TRBJ2-7, with TRBD2 matching over 15 bases. Germline V gene sequence: CDR1 DFQATT, CDR2 SNEGSKA (reference sequence). V shed 6 bases, J shed 2 bases, and the junction held 8 bases outside the gene matches. CDR3 length equals 16 residues. The CDR3 reads CSALRTSGGAPYEQYF. CDR3 nucleotides: TGCAGTGCCCTTCGGACTAGCGGGGGGGCCCCCTACGAGCAGTACTTC.

This clonotype has at least ten counts. The chain employs TRBV30 and TRBJ2-6; either TRBD1 or TRBD2 may supply D (5 bases each). The V end was cut by 3 bases, the J end by 2 bases, with 20 bases between. The CDR3 length is 18 residues. CDR1 is GTSNPN and CDR2 is SVGIG in the germline V gene (reference sequence). CDR3 bases: TGTGCCTGGAGCCGTATGTACCCCCAGGGAGCTGGGGCCAACGTCCTGACTTTC. This encodes CAWSRMYPQGAGANVLTF.

In this sample, this clonotype turned up many times. The chain has TRBV12-3 or TRBV12-4 and TRBJ1-2; D is perhaps TRBD1 (5 bases). This CDR3 region has 14 residues. V lost 6 bases to trimming and J lost 2 bases, with 13 bases between them. CDR3 nucleotides: TGTGCCAGCAGCCTTTCCGGGACGAACTATGGCTACACCTTC. It codes for CASSLSGTNYGYTF.

This clonotype was recorded many times. The rearrangement uses TRBV20-1 and TRBJ2-6; possibly TRBD1 for D (5 bases). The CDR3 contains 18 residues. V was pared by 1 base and J by 1 base, with 17 bases between. CDR1 and CDR2 (germline): DFQATT, SNEGSKA (reference sequence). The CDR3 DNA sequence: TGCAGTGCTAGAGGCCCTCCAGGGATCGGGTCTGGGGCCAACGTCCTGACTTTC. This codes for CSARGPPGIGSGANVLTF.

This clonotype was observed a few times. This may be a read error: a much more frequent sequence differs by one nucleotide. The gene calls are TRBV5-1 and TRBJ2-3; 9 bases are a match to TRBD2. The CDR3 runs 14 residues. Germline CDR1 is SGHRS and CDR2 is YFSETQ. Trimming removed 0 bases from V and 6 bases from J; junction bases left unmatched: 2. The CDR3 spells CASSLGGGEDTQYF. The DNA of the CDR3 is TGCGCCAGCAGCTTGGGCGGGGGGGAGGATACGCAGTATTTT.